The rows below give T cell receptor beta chains drawn from one sample of a study of early T cells in non-severe SARS-CoV-2 infection. TCRdb used MiXCR to reprocess the 5' RACE reads, holding one entry per CDR3 protein. The top ten hold 10% to 15% of the sample, which has roughly 34,000 distinct CDR3 sequences, less than 8.5% seen once. Here the sequenced sample was whole blood, taken at baseline. The receptors come from an adult who was a healthcare worker with PCR-confirmed SARS-CoV-2 infection or an uninfected control (not recorded which). CDR3s include the opening cysteine and the closing phenylalanine or tryptophan. A D gene is named only where the DNA matches it firmly. Part of the rows lack a size; the others show once, few, many or a class for expanded clones.

J gene: TRBJ1-1; clone size: few; D gene: -; V gene: TRBV6-4; CDR3 protein: CASSDSSNTEAFF; CDR3 DNA: TGTGCCAGCAGTGACTCGTCAAACACTGAAGCTTTCTTT
J gene: TRBJ2-3; clone size: medium-sized; D gene: -; V gene: TRBV9; CDR3 protein: CASSETYTDTQYF; CDR3 DNA: TGTGCCAGCAGCGAGACTTACACAGATACGCAGTATTTT
J gene: TRBJ2-1; clone size: -; D gene: -; V gene: TRBV3-1; CDR3 protein: CASSQAGTEQFF; CDR3 DNA: TGTGCCAGCAGCCAAGCAGGAACCGAGCAGTTCTTC
J gene: TRBJ2-1; clone size: many; D gene: -; V gene: TRBV6-2/TRBV6-3; CDR3 protein: CASTIAWRGNEQFF; CDR3 DNA: TGTGCCAGCACCATAGCTTGGCGGGGCAATGAGCAGTTCTTC
J gene: TRBJ2-1; clone size: many; D gene: TRBD2; V gene: TRBV20-1; CDR3 protein: CSARAAFVNPRTSGSGAPNEQFF; CDR3 DNA: TGCAGTGCCCGGGCGGCGTTCGTGAATCCAAGGACTAGCGGGAGTGGGGCGCCCAATGAGCAGTTCTTC
J gene: TRBJ2-7; clone size: many; D gene: -; V gene: TRBV7-9; CDR3 protein: CASSTLQVEQYF; CDR3 DNA: TGTGCCAGCAGCACCCTCCAAGTTGAGCAGTACTTC
J gene: TRBJ2-3; clone size: -; D gene: TRBD2; V gene: TRBV18; CDR3 protein: CASSPSRTSGIRDTQYF; CDR3 DNA: TGTGCCAGCTCACCTTCCAGGACTAGCGGGATAAGAGATACGCAGTATTTT
J gene: TRBJ2-7; clone size: many; D gene: -; V gene: TRBV20-1; CDR3 protein: CSARKVGSGIAYEQYF; CDR3 DNA: TGCAGTGCTAGAAAGGTCGGGAGCGGTATAGCCTACGAGCAGTACTTC
J gene: TRBJ2-5; clone size: -; D gene: -; V gene: TRBV6-5; CDR3 protein: CASSYYSSNRQETQYF; CDR3 DNA: TGTGCCAGCAGTTATTACTCTTCCAACAGACAAGAGACCCAGTACTTC
J gene: TRBJ1-5; clone size: -; D gene: -; V gene: TRBV28; CDR3 protein: CASTIQGNSNQPQHF; CDR3 DNA: TGTGCCAGCACCATCCAGGGCAATAGCAATCAGCCCCAGCATTTT
J gene: TRBJ2-1; clone size: -; D gene: -; V gene: TRBV4-2; CDR3 protein: CASSRTLLLIPGNNEQFF; CDR3 DNA: TGTGCCAGCAGCCGCACCCTTCTTCTTATCCCCGGGAACAATGAGCAGTTCTTC
J gene: TRBJ2-3; clone size: -; D gene: -; V gene: TRBV28; CDR3 protein: CASSFPKGGENSGSGTDTQYF; CDR3 DNA: TGTGCCAGCAGTTTCCCGAAAGGTGGGGAAAATAGCGGATCCGGGACAGATACGCAGTATTTT
J gene: TRBJ2-1; clone size: many; D gene: TRBD2; V gene: TRBV12-3/TRBV12-4; CDR3 protein: CASSPFSPTSGYNEQFF; CDR3 DNA: TGTGCCAGCAGTCCCTTTAGTCCGACTAGCGGATACAATGAGCAGTTCTTC
J gene: TRBJ1-1; clone size: many; D gene: -; V gene: TRBV20-1; CDR3 protein: CSARDSLNTEAFF; CDR3 DNA: TGCAGTGCTAGGGACAGTTTGAACACTGAAGCTTTCTTT
J gene: TRBJ2-5; clone size: many; D gene: TRBD2; V gene: TRBV6-5; CDR3 protein: CASSRTSGIEGTQYF; CDR3 DNA: TGTGCCAGCAGTCGGACTAGCGGGATAGAGGGGACCCAGTACTTC
J gene: TRBJ2-3; clone size: many; D gene: TRBD2; V gene: TRBV29-1; CDR3 protein: CSGGTIGADTQYF; CDR3 DNA: TGCAGCGGGGGGACTATCGGTGCAGATACGCAGTATTTT
J gene: TRBJ1-6; clone size: many; D gene: TRBD1; V gene: TRBV6-6; CDR3 protein: CASKGAIYNSPLHF; CDR3 DNA: TGTGCCAGCAAGGGGGCTATCTATAATTCACCCCTCCACTTT
J gene: TRBJ2-1; clone size: many; D gene: TRBD2; V gene: TRBV20-1; CDR3 protein: CSARDAGLAGKQFF; CDR3 DNA: TGCAGTGCTAGAGATGCGGGACTAGCGGGAAAGCAGTTCTTC
J gene: TRBJ1-5; clone size: many; D gene: -; V gene: TRBV4-3; CDR3 protein: CASSQEQGNQPQHF; CDR3 DNA: TGCGCCAGCAGCCAAGAACAGGGCAATCAGCCCCAGCATTTT
J gene: TRBJ2-1; clone size: -; D gene: TRBD1; V gene: TRBV7-7; CDR3 protein: CASSQGQGEQFF; CDR3 DNA: TGTGCTAGCAGCCAGGGACAGGGCGAGCAGTTCTTC
J gene: TRBJ2-1; clone size: many; D gene: -; V gene: TRBV5-1; CDR3 protein: CASSTGQGDEQFF; CDR3 DNA: TGCGCCAGCAGTACGGGGCAGGGCGATGAGCAGTTCTTC
J gene: TRBJ2-3; clone size: -; D gene: -; V gene: TRBV5-4; CDR3 protein: CASSSPAGTDTQYF; CDR3 DNA: TGTGCCAGCAGCTCGCCAGCGGGCACAGATACGCAGTATTTT
J gene: TRBJ2-1; clone size: -; D gene: -; V gene: TRBV10-3; CDR3 protein: CAISGGDYNEQFF; CDR3 DNA: TGTGCCATCAGTGGAGGCGACTACAATGAGCAGTTCTTC
J gene: TRBJ2-3; clone size: many; D gene: TRBD1; V gene: TRBV18; CDR3 protein: CASSPTGTGESGTQYF; CDR3 DNA: TGTGCCAGCTCACCTACCGGGACAGGGGAAAGTGGTACGCAGTATTTT
J gene: TRBJ1-5; clone size: few; D gene: -; V gene: TRBV12-3/TRBV12-4; CDR3 protein: CASSLGGAHQPQHF; CDR3 DNA: TGTGCCAGCAGTTTAGGGGGAGCCCACCAGCCCCAGCATTTT
J gene: TRBJ1-2; clone size: -; D gene: TRBD1; V gene: TRBV3-1; CDR3 protein: CASSSGQGNYGYTF; CDR3 DNA: TGTGCCAGCAGCTCGGGACAGGGGAACTATGGCTACACCTTC
J gene: TRBJ2-3; clone size: -; D gene: TRBD1; V gene: TRBV5-5; CDR3 protein: CASSLVGTGTDTQYF; CDR3 DNA: TGTGCCAGCAGCTTGGTTGGGACAGGGACAGATACGCAGTATTTT
J gene: TRBJ2-2; clone size: -; D gene: -; V gene: TRBV5-1; CDR3 protein: CASSFWQTTNTGELFF; CDR3 DNA: TGCGCCAGCAGCTTCTGGCAGACCACGAACACCGGGGAGCTGTTTTTT
J gene: TRBJ2-4; clone size: many; D gene: -; V gene: TRBV6-2/TRBV6-3; CDR3 protein: CASSYSHVGLAEMGNIQYF; CDR3 DNA: TGTGCCAGCAGTTACTCGCATGTGGGGTTAGCGGAGATGGGGAACATTCAGTACTTC
J gene: TRBJ1-2; clone size: few; D gene: -; V gene: TRBV29-1; CDR3 protein: CSVDDNYGYTF; CDR3 DNA: TGCAGCGTTGATGATAACTATGGCTACACCTTC
J gene: TRBJ2-2; clone size: once; D gene: -; V gene: TRBV29-1; CDR3 protein: CSTTGTTNTGELFF; CDR3 DNA: TGCAGCACCACCGGGACAACGAACACCGGGGAGCTGTTTTTT
J gene: TRBJ2-3; clone size: many; D gene: TRBD2; V gene: TRBV29-1; CDR3 protein: CSVLGLAVSTDTQYF; CDR3 DNA: TGCAGCGTTCTCGGGCTAGCGGTTAGCACAGATACGCAGTATTTT
J gene: TRBJ1-6; clone size: few; D gene: -; V gene: TRBV6-5; CDR3 protein: CASSYLSGISYNSPLHF; CDR3 DNA: TGTGCCAGCAGTTACTTGTCAGGGATCTCCTATAATTCACCCCTCCACTTT
J gene: TRBJ2-1; clone size: few; D gene: -; V gene: TRBV18; CDR3 protein: CASSLLTAPTYNEQFF; CDR3 DNA: TGTGCCAGCTCACTCCTGACAGCCCCCACTTACAATGAGCAGTTCTTC
J gene: TRBJ2-5; clone size: -; D gene: TRBD1; V gene: TRBV10-3; CDR3 protein: CAISELTRGYQETQYF; CDR3 DNA: TGTGCCATCAGTGAGTTGACCAGGGGGTACCAAGAGACCCAGTACTTC
J gene: TRBJ2-3; clone size: medium-sized; D gene: -; V gene: TRBV7-6; CDR3 protein: CASSFGPSTDTQYF; CDR3 DNA: TGTGCCAGCAGCTTTGGACCGAGCACAGATACGCAGTATTTT
J gene: TRBJ2-7; clone size: -; D gene: -; V gene: TRBV7-2; CDR3 protein: CASSSQRAYEQYF; CDR3 DNA: TGTGCCAGCAGCAGCCAGCGGGCCTACGAGCAGTACTTC
J gene: TRBJ2-2; clone size: -; D gene: -; V gene: TRBV5-6; CDR3 protein: CASSLNFYDFGELFF; CDR3 DNA: TGTGCCAGCAGCTTAAACTTCTATGACTTCGGGGAGCTGTTTTTT
J gene: TRBJ1-3; clone size: few; D gene: -; V gene: TRBV7-2; CDR3 protein: CASSPRQAGNTIYF; CDR3 DNA: TGTGCCAGCAGCCCACGACAGGCGGGAAACACCATATATTTT
J gene: TRBJ1-2; clone size: few; D gene: -; V gene: TRBV10-3; CDR3 protein: CAISESRGRNGYTF; CDR3 DNA: TGTGCCATCAGTGAGTCACGGGGGCGGAATGGCTACACCTTC
J gene: TRBJ2-2; clone size: -; D gene: TRBD1; V gene: TRBV24-1; CDR3 protein: CATSDSGTGVFRELFF; CDR3 DNA: TGTGCCACCAGTGATTCCGGGACAGGGGTTTTCCGGGAGCTGTTTTTT
J gene: TRBJ1-1; clone size: -; D gene: -; V gene: TRBV4-3; CDR3 protein: CASSQHKNTEAFF; CDR3 DNA: TGCGCCAGCAGCCAACACAAGAACACTGAAGCTTTCTTT
J gene: TRBJ2-1; clone size: few; D gene: TRBD2; V gene: TRBV11-3; CDR3 protein: CASSLVGLSAIEQFF; CDR3 DNA: TGTGCCAGCAGCTTAGTGGGACTATCGGCAATTGAGCAGTTCTTC